Below are 4 T cell receptor beta chains sequenced from a single sample in a study of STAT5B mutations in CD4+ large granular lymphocyte leukemia. Assay used: immunoSEQ multiplex PCR; TCRdb lists only in-frame clones, some missing. The table includes 30,000 to 35,000 clones, approximately 82% detected once. The sequenced material came from CD4+ T cells from blood buffy coats. These receptors all stem from a human donor in good health.

The chain recombines TRBV19 with TRBJ2-1; a possible D gene is TRBD2 (5 bases). The ends were cut back, 5 bases at V and 1 base at J, with 21 bases in the middle. In germline, CDR1 is LNHDA, CDR2 SQIVND (reference sequence). The CDR3 has 18 amino acids. The chain's CDR3 is CASSASFRVAWSYNEQFF. DNA for the CDR3: TGTGCCAGTAGTGCCTCTTTTAGAGTAGCGTGGTCCTACAATGAGCAGTTCTTC.

This clone has only a few counts. The chain carries TRBV4-1 and TRBJ2-2; 11 bases fit TRBD2. The CDR3 consists of 18 residues. Trimming removed 4 bases from V and 1 base from J; junction bases left unmatched: 8. CDR1 and CDR2 from the germline V gene are MGHRA and YSYEKL. The DNA for the CDR3 is TGCGCCAGCAGCCCCGCCCAAGGACTAGCGGGGAACACCGGGGAGCTGTTTTTT. Protein: CASSPAQGLAGNTGELFF.

This clone was counted once. The V gene is TRBV9, the J gene TRBJ2-5; the D gene could be TRBD1 or TRBD2 (5 bases each). The V gene's germline CDR1 is SGDLS and CDR2 YYNGEE. This CDR3 spans 17 amino acids. The ends were cut back, 3 bases at V and 4 bases at J, with 22 bases in the middle. The CDR3 spells CASSDRRGDEGRETQYF. As DNA, the CDR3 is TGTGCCAGCAGCGACCGAAGAGGGGACGAGGGGCGAGAGACCCAGTACTTC.

This clone was seen a few times. V is TRBV28 and J is TRBJ2-5; 9 bases map to TRBD2. The CDR3 is made up of 14 amino acids. Germline loops: CDR1 MDHEN, CDR2 SYDVKM. Trimming at V came to 2 bases and at J to 5 bases, leaving 3 bases not matched to a gene. CDR3 residues: CASSLAGGMETQYF. CDR3 nucleotide sequence: TGTGCCAGCAGTTTAGCGGGGGGGATGGAGACCCAGTACTTC. Full variable domain (missing parts from reference TRBV28 and TRBJ2-5): DVKVTQSSRYLVKRTGEKVFLECVQDMDHENMFWYRQDPGLGLRLIYFSYDVKMKEKGDIPEGYSVSREKKERFSLILESASTNQTSMYLCASSLAGGMETQYFGPGTRLLVL.